The 29 T cell receptor beta chains in this list originate from one sample, sequenced in a study of T cell clonotyping in hematopoietic cell transplantation. The repertoire was sequenced with immunoSEQ multiplex PCR; TCRdb's copy has only in-frame clones and lacks some. The table includes approximately 42,000 clones, 85% detected once. As to time point: recipient sample about 28 days before transplant, after cytoreduction. The sample here was peripheral blood mononuclear cells, taken before stem cell transplant. The receptors here all came from a man aged 55 to 70 with acute myeloid leukemia. Some clones in this sample may be carry-over from other donors' samples.

As DNA, the CDR3 is TGCAGCGTTGAAGGGGGCGCGGGCAATCAGCCCCAGCATTTT. This encodes CSVEGGAGNQPQHF. The chain employs TRBV29-1 and TRBJ1-5; D is possibly TRBD1 (5 bases). The germline CDR1 and CDR2 sequences are SQVTM and ANQGSEA. Trimming removed 1 base at V and 2 bases at J, with 9 bases between. The CDR3 sequence is 14 residues long. The full variable domain, rest sourced from reference TRBV29-1 and TRBJ1-5, is SAVISQKPSRDICQRGTSLTIQCQVDSQVTMMFWYRQQPGQSLTLIATANQGSEATYESGFVIDKFPISRPNLTFSTLTVSNMSPEDSSIYLCSVEGGAGNQPQHFGDGTRLSIL.

The chain recombines TRBV4-3 with TRBJ1-4, with 8 bases lining up with TRBD1. Trimming at V came to 4 bases and at J to 7 bases, leaving 8 bases not matched to a gene. Germline V CDR1 and CDR2: LGHNA, YSLEER. The CDR3 spans 15 residues. CDR3 loop: CASSPQGVFGEKLFF. CDR3 sequence (DNA): TGCGCCAGCAGCCCACAGGGGGTGTTCGGTGAAAAACTGTTTTTT.

This clone was seen a few times. The chain employs TRBV7-3 and TRBJ1-3; 8 nucleotides align to TRBD1. The CDR3 totals 15 residues. Germline CDR1 SGHTA, CDR2 FQGTGA. The V and J ends lost 1 base and 4 bases, in that order; junction bases with no gene match: 3. The CDR3: CASSLNRGSGNTIYF. The CDR3 DNA follows: TGTGCCAGCAGCTTAAACAGGGGGAGCGGAAACACCATATATTTT.

The rearrangement links TRBV11-2 to TRBJ2-5, with D perhaps being TRBD1 or TRBD2 (5 bases each). V gave up 6 bases and J gave up 5 bases, with 25 bases separating them. Germline CDR1 reads SGHAT; CDR2 reads FQNNGV. The CDR3 is 17 residues long. CDR3 region: CASSSGMAGYWGETQYF. CDR3 DNA: TGTGCCAGCAGTTCAGGAATGGCTGGATACTGGGGGGAGACCCAGTACTTC.

V gene TRBV9 combines with J gene TRBJ1-6; 8 bases match TRBD1. The ends lost 4 bases at V and 9 bases at J; junction bases unmatched: 3. The germline gives CDR1 SGDLS, CDR2 YYNGEE. The CDR3 spans 13 residues. The CDR3 nucleotides are TGTGCCAGCAGCCGAGACAGGGGTTCACCCCTCCACTTT. Translating it yields CASSRDRGSPLHF.

The V call is TRBV2, the J call TRBJ2-2; D possibly corresponds to TRBD1 (6 bases). Germline lookup yields CDR1 SNHLY and CDR2 FYNNEI. V shed 6 bases and J shed 9 bases, with 14 bases lying between them. The CDR3 spans 13 residues. The DNA of the CDR3 is TGTGCCAGCAGGGACAGCTCCGTCCGGGAGCTGTTTTTT. This sequence encodes CASRDSSVRELFF.

The chain carries TRBV27 and TRBJ2-7; 10 nucleotides line up with TRBD1. V lost 3 bases, J lost 2 bases, and 7 bases stayed unmatched. The CDR3 contains 16 residues. Germline V gives CDR1 MNHEY, CDR2 SMNVEV (reference sequence). CDR3 nucleotides: TGTGCCAGCAGTTTCGACCCGACAGGGGGCACCTACGAGCAGTACTTC. Residues: CASSFDPTGGTYEQYF.

The V call is TRBV6-5, the J call TRBJ2-2; D possibly corresponds to TRBD1 (5 bases). The germline V gene has CDR1 MNHEY and CDR2 SVGAGI. The CDR3 runs 14 residues. V lost 5 bases, J lost 1 base, and 8 bases lay in between. For the CDR3, the DNA is TGTGCCAGCAGTAGACAGAGGAACACCGGGGAGCTGTTTTTT. The encoded protein is CASSRQRNTGELFF.

V and J are TRBV11-1 and TRBJ2-5; D remains unclear. The CDR3 spans 15 residues. The germline gives CDR1 SGHAT, CDR2 FQDESV (reference sequence). V lost 4 bases to trimming and J lost 1 base, with 13 bases between them. The CDR3 loop is CASSWAVDLQETQYF. In DNA, the CDR3 is TGTGCCAGCAGCTGGGCCGTGGACCTCCAAGAGACCCAGTACTTC.

CDR3 DNA: TGTGCCAGCAGTTTTGGGGGGGGACCCGGGGAGCTGTTTTTT. Amino acids: CASSFGGGPGELFF. The gene calls are TRBV6-6 and TRBJ2-2, with 7 bases lining up with TRBD2. The CDR3 sequence is 14 residues long. Germline V lookup: CDR1 MNHNY, CDR2 SVGAGI (reference sequence). Trimming took 4 bases from V and 6 from J; bases not matched to a gene: 5.

J is TRBJ1-2 and V is TRBV5-1, with D hard to call. CDR3 length: 14 amino acids. Germline V gene lookup returns CDR1 SGHRS and CDR2 YFSETQ. Trimming pared 0 bases from V and 2 bases from J, leaving 8 bases between. In DNA form, the CDR3 reads TGCGCCAGCAGCTTGGACAACCCAAACTATGGCTACACCTTC. This sequence encodes CASSLDNPNYGYTF.

The gene calls are TRBV30 and TRBJ1-2, with 8 bases matching TRBD1. The CDR3 runs 12 residues. Germline trimming cut 8 bases from V and 5 bases from J; bases unmatched to any gene: 7. The germline V gene has CDR1 GTSNPN and CDR2 SVGIG (reference sequence). CDR3 in DNA: TGTGCCCGTCAGGACAGGGTATATGGCTACACCTTC. It yields the protein CARQDRVYGYTF. The variable domain in full, with the rest retrieved from reference TRBV30 and TRBJ1-2, is SQTIHQWPATLVQPVGSPLSLECTVEGTSNPNLYWYRQAAGRGLQLLFYSVGIGQISSEVPQNLSASRPQDRQFILSSKKLLLSDSGFYLCARQDRVYGYTFGSGTRLTVV.

The chain links TRBV27 to TRBJ1-2; 9 bases align to TRBD1. Trimming at V came to 4 bases and at J to 4 bases, leaving 10 bases not matched to a gene. This CDR3 has 16 amino acids. Germline CDR1 reads MNHEY; CDR2 reads SMNVEV (reference sequence). The CDR3 nucleotides are TGTGCCAGCAGTTCGACCGGGACAGGGAGTATCTATGGCTACACCTTC. It is translated as CASSSTGTGSIYGYTF.

The table lists this clone with a count of one. V usage is TRBV7-9 and J usage is TRBJ1-5, with D maybe TRBD1 (5 bases). The CDR3 is 17 residues long. Trimming cost V 7 bases and J 6 bases, with 25 bases left between them. CDR1 and CDR2 (germline): SEHNR, FQNEAQ (reference sequence). CDR3 DNA: TGTGCCAGCACTCCGGCGGGGGAGTGGGTTCTTTGTCAGCCCCAGCATTTT. Encoded protein: CASTPAGEWVLCQPQHF.

The table lists this clone with a count of one. V gene TRBV19 combines with J gene TRBJ2-2; D not resolved. CDR3 length: 15 residues. Trimming stripped 5 bases from V and 8 bases from J, with 18 bases between. The germline gives CDR1 LNHDA, CDR2 SQIVND (reference sequence). The DNA for the CDR3 is TGTGCCAGTAGTTTACTACAAGGGCCGCGGGGGGAGCTGTTTTTT. Translated: CASSLLQGPRGELFF.

Worth noting for this clone: At one end the junction does not follow the germline gene, possibly because of a read error. V gene TRBV6-6 combines with J gene TRBJ1-2; unclear D gene. The CDR3 sequence is 14 residues long. CDR1 and CDR2 from the germline V gene are MNHNY and SVGAGI (reference sequence). The CDR3 nucleotides read TGTGCCAGCAGTAACTCTGCTCTAGGCTATGGCTACACCTTC. Translated: CASSNSALGYGYTF.

The gene calls are TRBV29-1 and TRBJ1-2; possible D gene TRBD1, 6 bases. Trimming shortened V by 7 bases and J by 0 bases, and 18 bases separated the two germline ends. Germline assignment: CDR1 SQVTM and CDR2 ANQGSEA. The CDR3 spans 15 residues. In nucleotides, the CDR3 is TGCAGCGGAGCGGGGAGGGGGGAAGCTAACTATGGCTACACCTTC. Translated: CSGAGRGEANYGYTF. The whole variable domain, remainder taken from reference TRBV29-1 and TRBJ1-2, is SAVISQKPSRDICQRGTSLTIQCQVDSQVTMMFWYRQQPGQSLTLIATANQGSEATYESGFVIDKFPISRPNLTFSTLTVSNMSPEDSSIYLCSGAGRGEANYGYTFGSGTRLTVV.

The J gene is TRBJ2-7, the V gene TRBV7-8; D not resolved. Trimming took off 3 bases at V and 0 bases at J, with 12 bases between the two ends. The CDR3 runs 15 residues. Germline assignment: CDR1 SGHVS and CDR2 FQNEAQ. CDR3 region: CASSFRTDSSYEQYF. The CDR3 nucleotides are TGTGCCAGCAGCTTTAGGACCGATAGCTCCTACGAGCAGTACTTC.

This chain joins TRBV5-1 and TRBJ2-3, with 7 bases matching TRBD2. V lost 2 bases and J lost 3; bases outside the gene matches: 12. The CDR3 loop spans 17 amino acids. The germline V gene has CDR1 SGHRS and CDR2 YFSETQ. CDR3 sequence (DNA): TGCGCCAGCAGCTTCTGGGGGGGGTCCGACGGGACAGATACGCAGTATTTT. Translating it yields CASSFWGGSDGTDTQYF. The full variable domain, its missing parts supplied by reference TRBV5-1 and TRBJ2-3, is KAGVTQTPRYLIKTRGQQVTLSCSPISGHRSVSWYQQTPGQGLQFLFEYFSETQRNKGNFPGRFSGRQFSNSRSEMNVSTLELGDSALYLCASSFWGGSDGTDTQYFGPGTRLTVL.

The table lists this clone with a count of one. V usage is TRBV7-2 and J usage is TRBJ1-4, with TRBD1 matching over 9 bases. Per germline, CDR1 SGHTA and CDR2 FQGNSA. This CDR3 has 13 amino acids. The V and J ends lost 4 bases and 7 bases, in that order; junction bases with no gene match: 1. The CDR3 reads CASSWDRVEKLFF. The CDR3 DNA reads as TGTGCCAGCAGCTGGGACAGGGTTGAAAAACTGTTTTTT.

The chain is built from TRBV28 and TRBJ2-7, with 8 nucleotides matching TRBD1. V gave up 2 bases and J gave up 0 bases; unmatched junction bases: 3. Germline V CDR1 and CDR2: MDHEN, SYDVKM. CDR3 length: 15 amino acids. In nucleotides, the CDR3 is TGTGCCAGCAGTTTACAGGGACAGGTCTCCTACGAGCAGTACTTC. Its protein is CASSLQGQVSYEQYF.

The gene calls are TRBV30 and TRBJ1-6, with TRBD1 matching 8 bases. This CDR3 contains 14 residues. Germline V gene lookup returns CDR1 GTSNPN and CDR2 SVGIG (reference sequence). The V gene end was trimmed by 5 bases and the J gene end by 10 bases; junction bases not matched to a gene: 10. This chain's CDR3 is CAWVTQGALSPLHF. The CDR3 DNA reads as TGTGCCTGGGTAACGCAGGGGGCCTTATCACCCCTCCACTTT.

This chain links TRBV15 with TRBJ2-7; D possibly corresponds to TRBD2 (5 bases). Germline lookup yields CDR1 LNHNV and CDR2 YYDKDF (reference sequence). V was clipped by 1 base and J by 0 bases, with 13 bases between them. The CDR3 has 16 amino acids. Here the CDR3 reads CATSRGGGRSSYEQYF. For the CDR3, the DNA is TGTGCCACCAGCAGAGGAGGCGGGCGTAGCTCCTACGAGCAGTACTTC.

The chain has TRBV28 and TRBJ2-4, with TRBD2 matching over 12 bases. Trimming cost V 5 bases and J 8 bases; bases outside gene matches: 7. CDR3 length equals 15 residues. Per the germline V gene, CDR1 is MDHEN and CDR2 is SYDVKM. The CDR3 sequence: CASSAPSGGADIQYF. Written as DNA, the CDR3 is TGTGCCAGCAGTGCCCCTAGCGGGGGGGCAGACATTCAGTACTTC.

The CDR3 sequence: CASSLQARTNYGYTF. The CDR3 nucleotides are TGTGCCAGCAGCTTGCAGGCTCGTACTAACTATGGCTACACCTTC. The chain uses TRBV7-9 and TRBJ1-2; D not resolved. CDR1 SEHNR and CDR2 FQNEAQ come from the germline V gene (reference sequence). Trimming cost V 3 bases and J 0 bases, with 11 bases left between them. This CDR3 is 15 amino acids long.

This clone was detected once. This rearrangement joins TRBV6-5 to TRBJ1-5; D uncertain. CDR3 size: 16 residues. Per germline, CDR1 MNHEY and CDR2 SVGAGI. V shed 2 bases and J shed 0 bases, with 11 bases lying between them. The CDR3 DNA follows: TGTGCCAGCAGTTACCGGACGCCCTATAGCAATCAGCCCCAGCATTTT. Encoded protein: CASSYRTPYSNQPQHF.

The genes are TRBV6-1 and TRBJ1-2, with D possibly being TRBD1 (5 bases). The CDR3 loop spans 13 amino acids. In germline, CDR1 is MNHNS, CDR2 SASEGT. Trimming took off 4 bases at V and 6 bases at J, with 12 bases between the two ends. The DNA for the CDR3 is TGTGCCAGCAGTGGAAACAGGAGGGATGGCTACACCTTC. Translating it yields CASSGNRRDGYTF.

CDR3 sequence (DNA): TGTGCCAGTAGTATAGGGCCACAGGGCAATCAGCCCCAGCATTTT. It specifies CASSIGPQGNQPQHF. The V gene is TRBV19, the J gene TRBJ1-5, with a possible D match to TRBD1 (5 bases). CDR1 and CDR2 (germline): LNHDA, SQIVND (reference sequence). The germline V and J ends were trimmed by 1 base and 2 bases, with 9 bases remaining between them. The CDR3 has 15 residues.

The chain carries TRBV7-2 and TRBJ2-1; TRBD1 matches 9 bases. Germline V gene lookup returns CDR1 SGHTA and CDR2 FQGNSA. The CDR3 has 15 residues. With 5 bases clipped from V and 4 bases from J, the junction kept 6 bases outside the gene matches. The CDR3 region has the DNA TGTGCCAGCAGCCGACAGGGGGTAGGTTACAATGAGCAGTTCTTC. Translating gives CASSRQGVGYNEQFF.